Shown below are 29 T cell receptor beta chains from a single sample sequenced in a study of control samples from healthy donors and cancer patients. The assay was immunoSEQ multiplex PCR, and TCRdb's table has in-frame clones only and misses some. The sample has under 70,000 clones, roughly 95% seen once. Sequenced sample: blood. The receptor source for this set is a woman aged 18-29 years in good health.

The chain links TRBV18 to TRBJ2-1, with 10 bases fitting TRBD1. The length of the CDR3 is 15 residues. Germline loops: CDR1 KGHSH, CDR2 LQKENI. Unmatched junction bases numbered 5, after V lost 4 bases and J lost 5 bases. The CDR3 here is CASSRGTGENNEQFF. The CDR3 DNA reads TGTGCCAGCTCACGAGGGACAGGGGAGAACAATGAGCAGTTCTTC.

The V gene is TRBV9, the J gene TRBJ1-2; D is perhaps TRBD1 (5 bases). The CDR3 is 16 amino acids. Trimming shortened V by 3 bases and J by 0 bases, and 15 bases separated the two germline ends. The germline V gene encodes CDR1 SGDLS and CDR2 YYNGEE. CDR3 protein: CASSADRDRANYGYTF. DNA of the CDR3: TGTGCCAGCAGCGCCGACCGGGACCGAGCTAACTATGGCTACACCTTC.

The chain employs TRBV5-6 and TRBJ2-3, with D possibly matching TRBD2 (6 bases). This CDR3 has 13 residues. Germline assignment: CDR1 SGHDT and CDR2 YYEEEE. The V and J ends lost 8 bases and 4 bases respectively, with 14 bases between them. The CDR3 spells CARTGLPPDTQYF. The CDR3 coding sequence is TGTGCCAGGACGGGACTCCCGCCAGATACGCAGTATTTT.

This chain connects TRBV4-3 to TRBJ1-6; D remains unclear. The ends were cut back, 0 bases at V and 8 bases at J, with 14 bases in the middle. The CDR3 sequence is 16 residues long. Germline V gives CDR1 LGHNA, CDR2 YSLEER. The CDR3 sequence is CASSQDYEDPHSPLHF. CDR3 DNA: TGCGCCAGCAGCCAAGATTACGAGGACCCCCATTCACCCCTCCACTTT.

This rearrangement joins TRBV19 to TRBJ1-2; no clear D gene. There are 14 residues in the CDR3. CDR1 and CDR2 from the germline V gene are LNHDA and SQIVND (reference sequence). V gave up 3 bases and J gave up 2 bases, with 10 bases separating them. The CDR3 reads CASSMTSSNYGYTF. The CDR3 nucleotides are TGTGCCAGTAGTATGACGAGCTCCAACTATGGCTACACCTTC.

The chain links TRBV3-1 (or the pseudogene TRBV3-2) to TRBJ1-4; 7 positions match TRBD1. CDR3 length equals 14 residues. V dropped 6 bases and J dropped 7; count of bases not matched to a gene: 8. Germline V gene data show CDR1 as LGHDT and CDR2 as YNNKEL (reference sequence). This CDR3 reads CASSPDRVVEKLFF. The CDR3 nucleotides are TGTGCCAGCAGTCCCGACAGGGTAGTTGAAAAACTGTTTTTT.

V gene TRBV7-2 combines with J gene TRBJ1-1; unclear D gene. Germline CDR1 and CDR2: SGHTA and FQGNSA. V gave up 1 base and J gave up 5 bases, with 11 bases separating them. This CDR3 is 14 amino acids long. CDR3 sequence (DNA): TGTGCCAGCAGCTTAGACTACAGAAAGACTGAAGCTTTCTTT. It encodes CASSLDYRKTEAFF.

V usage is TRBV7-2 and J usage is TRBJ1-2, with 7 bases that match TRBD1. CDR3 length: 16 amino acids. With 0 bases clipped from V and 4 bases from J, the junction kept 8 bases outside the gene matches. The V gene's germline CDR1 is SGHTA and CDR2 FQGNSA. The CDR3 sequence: CASSLALRDSLYGYTF. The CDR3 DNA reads TGTGCCAGCAGCTTAGCTTTACGGGACAGCCTCTATGGCTACACCTTC.

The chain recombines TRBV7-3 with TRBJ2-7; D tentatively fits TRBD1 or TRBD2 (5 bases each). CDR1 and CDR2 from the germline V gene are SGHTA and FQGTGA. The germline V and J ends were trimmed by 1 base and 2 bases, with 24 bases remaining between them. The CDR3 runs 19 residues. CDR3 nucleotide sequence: TGTGCCAGCAGCTTAAATTCAACAGTTGGGGGTGTGTCCACCTACGAGCAGTACTTC. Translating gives CASSLNSTVGGVSTYEQYF.

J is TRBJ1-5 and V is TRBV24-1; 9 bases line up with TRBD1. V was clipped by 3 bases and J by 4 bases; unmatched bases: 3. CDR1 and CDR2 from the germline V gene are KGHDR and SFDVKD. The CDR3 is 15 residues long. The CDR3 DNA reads TGTGCCACCAGTGATCCGACAGGGGGAAATCAGCCCCAGCATTTT. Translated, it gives CATSDPTGGNQPQHF.

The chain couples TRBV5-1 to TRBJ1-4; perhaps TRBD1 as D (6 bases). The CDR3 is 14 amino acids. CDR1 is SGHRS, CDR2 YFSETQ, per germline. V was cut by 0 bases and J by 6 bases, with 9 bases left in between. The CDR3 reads CASSLGGADEKLFF. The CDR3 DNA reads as TGCGCCAGCAGCTTGGGGGGGGCGGATGAAAAACTGTTTTTT.

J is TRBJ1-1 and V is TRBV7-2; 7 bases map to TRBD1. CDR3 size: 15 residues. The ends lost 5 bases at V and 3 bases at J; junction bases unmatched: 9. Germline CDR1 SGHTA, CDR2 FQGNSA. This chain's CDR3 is CASSQQGRGDTEAFF. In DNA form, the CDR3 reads TGTGCCAGCAGCCAACAGGGGCGAGGGGACACTGAAGCTTTCTTT.

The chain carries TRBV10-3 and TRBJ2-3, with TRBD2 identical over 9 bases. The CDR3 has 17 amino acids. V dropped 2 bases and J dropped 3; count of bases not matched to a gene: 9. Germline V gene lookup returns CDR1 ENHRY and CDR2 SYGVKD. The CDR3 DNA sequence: TGTGCCATCAGTGAGGCGAGGGGGCTAGCGGGGACAGATACGCAGTATTTT. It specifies CAISEARGLAGTDTQYF.

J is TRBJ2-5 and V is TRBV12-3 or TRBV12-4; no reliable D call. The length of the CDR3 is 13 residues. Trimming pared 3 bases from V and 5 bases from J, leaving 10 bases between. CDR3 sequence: CASSLDLGETQYF. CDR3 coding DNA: TGTGCCAGCAGTTTGGACCTTGGGGAGACCCAGTACTTC.

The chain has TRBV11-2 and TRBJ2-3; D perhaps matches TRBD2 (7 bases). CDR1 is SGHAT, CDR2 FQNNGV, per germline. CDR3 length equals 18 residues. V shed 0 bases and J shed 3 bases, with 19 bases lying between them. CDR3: CASSLEGAGRGWTDTQYF. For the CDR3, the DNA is TGTGCCAGCAGCTTAGAGGGGGCCGGGCGGGGGTGGACAGATACGCAGTATTTT.

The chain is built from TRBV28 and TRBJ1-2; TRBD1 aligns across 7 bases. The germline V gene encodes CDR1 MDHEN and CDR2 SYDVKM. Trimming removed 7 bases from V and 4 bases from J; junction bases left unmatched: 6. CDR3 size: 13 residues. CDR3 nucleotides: TGTGCCAGCAAACTGGGACAGTTCTATGGCTACACCTTC. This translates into CASKLGQFYGYTF.

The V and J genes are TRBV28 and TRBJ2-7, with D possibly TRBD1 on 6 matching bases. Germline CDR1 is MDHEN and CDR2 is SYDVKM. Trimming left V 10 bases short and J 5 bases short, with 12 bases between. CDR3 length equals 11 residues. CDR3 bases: TGTGCCACCTCATGGGGGCACGAGCAGTACTTC. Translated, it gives CATSWGHEQYF.

The CDR3 sequence: CATSREIIRGGDTQYF. CDR3 DNA sequence: TGTGCCACCAGCAGAGAAATCATACGGGGAGGAGATACGCAGTATTTT. The chain is built from TRBV15 and TRBJ2-3; D possibly corresponds to TRBD2 (6 bases). The CDR3 covers 16 residues. Germline loops: CDR1 LNHNV, CDR2 YYDKDF (reference sequence). V lost 0 bases to trimming and J lost 5 bases, with 15 bases between them.

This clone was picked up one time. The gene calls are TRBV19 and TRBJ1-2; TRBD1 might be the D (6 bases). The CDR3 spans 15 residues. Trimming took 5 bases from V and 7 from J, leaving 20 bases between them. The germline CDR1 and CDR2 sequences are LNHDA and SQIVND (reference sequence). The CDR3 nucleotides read TGTGCCAGTAGTCCCCAGGCCGGGGGCGGTGGTGGCTACACCTTC. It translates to CASSPQAGGGGGYTF.

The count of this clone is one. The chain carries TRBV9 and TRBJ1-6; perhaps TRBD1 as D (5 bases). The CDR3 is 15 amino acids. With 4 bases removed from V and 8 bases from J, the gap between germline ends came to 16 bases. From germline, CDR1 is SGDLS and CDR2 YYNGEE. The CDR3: CASSPRRGPDSPLHF. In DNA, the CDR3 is TGTGCCAGCAGCCCCCGTAGGGGTCCCGATTCACCCCTCCACTTT. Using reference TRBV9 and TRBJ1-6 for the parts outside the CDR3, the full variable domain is DSGVTQTPKHLITATGQRVTLRCSPRSGDLSVYWYQQSLDQGLQFLIQYYNGEERAKGNILERFSAQQFPDLHSELNLSSLELGDSALYFCASSPRRGPDSPLHFGNGTRLTVT.

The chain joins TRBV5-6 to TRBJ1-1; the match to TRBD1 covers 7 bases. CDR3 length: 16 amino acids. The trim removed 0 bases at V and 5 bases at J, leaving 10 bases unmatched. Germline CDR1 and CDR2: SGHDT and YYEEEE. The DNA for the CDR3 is TGTGCCAGCAGCTTGGACAGGGGAGCGGTTGGTACTGAAGCTTTCTTT. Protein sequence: CASSLDRGAVGTEAFF.

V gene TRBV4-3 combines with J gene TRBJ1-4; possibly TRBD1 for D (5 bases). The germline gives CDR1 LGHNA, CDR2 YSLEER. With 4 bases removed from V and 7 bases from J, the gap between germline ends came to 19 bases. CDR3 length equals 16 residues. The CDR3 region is CASSPTIQGSGEKLFF. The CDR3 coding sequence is TGCGCCAGCAGCCCCACAATTCAGGGTTCCGGTGAAAAACTGTTTTTT.

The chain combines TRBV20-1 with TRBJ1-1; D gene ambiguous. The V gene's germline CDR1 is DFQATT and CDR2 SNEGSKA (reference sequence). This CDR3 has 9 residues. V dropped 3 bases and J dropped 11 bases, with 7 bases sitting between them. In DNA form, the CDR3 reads TGCAGTGCTAGTACAGACGCTTTCTTT. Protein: CSASTDAFF.

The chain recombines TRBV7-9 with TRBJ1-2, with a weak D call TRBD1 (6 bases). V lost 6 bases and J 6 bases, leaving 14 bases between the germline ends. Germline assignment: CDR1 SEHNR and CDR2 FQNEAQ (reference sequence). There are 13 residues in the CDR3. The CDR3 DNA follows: TGTGCCAGCAGACAGGGTTCGGACAATGGCTACACCTTC. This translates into CASRQGSDNGYTF.

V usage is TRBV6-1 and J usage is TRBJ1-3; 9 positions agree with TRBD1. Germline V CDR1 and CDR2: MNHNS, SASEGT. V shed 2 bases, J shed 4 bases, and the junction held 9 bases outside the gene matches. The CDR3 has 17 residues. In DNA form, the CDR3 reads TGTGCCAGCAGTGAAAGGGGACAGGGAGCGTCCGGAAACACCATATATTTT. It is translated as CASSERGQGASGNTIYF.

The CDR3 protein is CASSEGTGMGNQPQHF. CDR3 nucleotide sequence: TGTGCCAGCAGTGAAGGTACAGGGATGGGCAATCAGCCCCAGCATTTT. This rearrangement joins TRBV6-1 to TRBJ1-5, with TRBD1 as a possible D gene (6 bases). The CDR3 length is 16 residues. Germline CDR1 reads MNHNS; CDR2 reads SASEGT. V was clipped by 1 base and J by 2 bases, with 12 bases between them.

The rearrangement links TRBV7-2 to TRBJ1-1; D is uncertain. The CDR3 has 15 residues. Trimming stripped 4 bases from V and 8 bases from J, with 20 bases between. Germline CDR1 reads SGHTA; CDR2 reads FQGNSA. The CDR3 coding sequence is TGTGCCAGCAGCTCGGAGGCTATGTTTTCCAACGAAGCTTTCTTT. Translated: CASSSEAMFSNEAFF.

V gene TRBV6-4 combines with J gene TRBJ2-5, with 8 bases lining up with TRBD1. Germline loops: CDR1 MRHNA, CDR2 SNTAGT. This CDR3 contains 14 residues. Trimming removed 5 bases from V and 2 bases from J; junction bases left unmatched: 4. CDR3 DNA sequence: TGTGCCAGCAGTCCGACAGGGGCACAAGAGACCCAGTACTTC. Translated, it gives CASSPTGAQETQYF.

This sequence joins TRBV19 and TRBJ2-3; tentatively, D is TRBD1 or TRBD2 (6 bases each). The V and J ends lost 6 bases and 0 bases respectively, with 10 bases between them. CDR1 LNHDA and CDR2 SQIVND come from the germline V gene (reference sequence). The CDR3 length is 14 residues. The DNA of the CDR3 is TGTGCCAGTAGAGGGGGGCTGAGCACAGATACGCAGTATTTT. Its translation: CASRGGLSTDTQYF.